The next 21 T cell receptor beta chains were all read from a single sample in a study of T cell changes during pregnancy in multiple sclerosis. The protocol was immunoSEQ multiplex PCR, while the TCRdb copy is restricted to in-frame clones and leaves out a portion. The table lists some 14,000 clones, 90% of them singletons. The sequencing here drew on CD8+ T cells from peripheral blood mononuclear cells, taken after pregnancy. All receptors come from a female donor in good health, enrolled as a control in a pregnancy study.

CDR3 DNA: TGTGCCAGCAGCCAGGGACAGGTATACACCGGGGAGCTGTTTTTT. Protein: CASSQGQVYTGELFF. The chain has TRBV5-4 and TRBJ2-2, with TRBD1 matching over 8 bases. Germline-derived CDR1 and CDR2 are SGHNT and YYREEE (reference sequence). V gave up 4 bases and J gave up 3 bases; unmatched junction bases: 5. The CDR3 loop spans 15 amino acids.

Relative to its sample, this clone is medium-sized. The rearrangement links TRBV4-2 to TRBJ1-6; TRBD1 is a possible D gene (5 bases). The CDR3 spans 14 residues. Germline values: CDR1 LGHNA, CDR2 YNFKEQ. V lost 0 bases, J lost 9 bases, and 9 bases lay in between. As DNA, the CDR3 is TGTGCCAGCAGCCAAGAAGGGGATAGTTCACCCCTCCACTTT. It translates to CASSQEGDSSPLHF.

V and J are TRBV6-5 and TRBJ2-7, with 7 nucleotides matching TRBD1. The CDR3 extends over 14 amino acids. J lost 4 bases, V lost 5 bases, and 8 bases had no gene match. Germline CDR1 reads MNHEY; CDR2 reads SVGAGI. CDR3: CASSLTGVGYEQYF. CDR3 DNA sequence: TGTGCCAGCAGTCTTACAGGGGTTGGATACGAGCAGTACTTC.

In DNA form, the CDR3 reads TGTGCCAGCAGCTTGGTGGGGGGGCCGAATGAGCAGTTCTTC. Protein sequence: CASSLVGGPNEQFF. The chain couples TRBV5-8 to TRBJ2-1, with a tentative D call TRBD2 (7 bases). Trimming pared 0 bases from V and 7 bases from J, leaving 11 bases between. Germline CDR1 SGHTS, CDR2 YDEGEE. CDR3 size: 14 residues.

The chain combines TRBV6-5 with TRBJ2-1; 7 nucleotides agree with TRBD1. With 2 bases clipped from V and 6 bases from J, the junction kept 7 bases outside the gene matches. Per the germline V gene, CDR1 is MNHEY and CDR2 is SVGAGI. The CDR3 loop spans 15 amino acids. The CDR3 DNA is TGTGCCAGCAGTTACCCCTCGACAGGGACCAATGAGCAGTTCTTC. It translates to CASSYPSTGTNEQFF.

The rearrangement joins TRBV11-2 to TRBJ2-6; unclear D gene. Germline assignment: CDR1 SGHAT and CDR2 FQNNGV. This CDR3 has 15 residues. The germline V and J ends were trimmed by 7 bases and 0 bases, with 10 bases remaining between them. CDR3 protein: CASNSPNSGANVLTF. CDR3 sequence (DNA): TGTGCCAGCAACTCACCCAACTCTGGGGCCAACGTCCTGACTTTC.

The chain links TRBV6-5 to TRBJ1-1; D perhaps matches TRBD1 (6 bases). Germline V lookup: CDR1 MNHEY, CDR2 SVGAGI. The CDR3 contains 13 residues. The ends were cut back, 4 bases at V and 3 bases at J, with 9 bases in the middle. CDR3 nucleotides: TGTGCCAGCAGTTTGGGGGCGGACACTGAAGCTTTCTTT. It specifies CASSLGADTEAFF.

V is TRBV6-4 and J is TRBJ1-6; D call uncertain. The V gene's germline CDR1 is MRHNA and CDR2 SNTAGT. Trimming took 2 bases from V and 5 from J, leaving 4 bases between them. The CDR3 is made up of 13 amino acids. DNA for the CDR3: TGTGCCAGCAGTGACGGAGATAATTCACCCCTCCACTTT. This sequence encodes CASSDGDNSPLHF.

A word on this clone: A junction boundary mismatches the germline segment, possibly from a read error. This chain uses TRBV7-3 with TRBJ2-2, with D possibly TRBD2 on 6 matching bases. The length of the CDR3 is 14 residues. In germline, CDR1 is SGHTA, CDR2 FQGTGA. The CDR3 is CASSLAGSLGEPFF. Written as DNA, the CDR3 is TGTGCCAGCAGCTTAGCGGGGAGTTTGGGGGAGCCGTTTTTT.

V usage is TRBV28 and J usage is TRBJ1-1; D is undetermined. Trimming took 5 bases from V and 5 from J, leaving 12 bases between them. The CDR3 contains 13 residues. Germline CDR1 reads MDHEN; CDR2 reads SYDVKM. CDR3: CASSTTGGTEAFF. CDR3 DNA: TGTGCCAGCAGTACTACGGGAGGGACTGAAGCTTTCTTT.

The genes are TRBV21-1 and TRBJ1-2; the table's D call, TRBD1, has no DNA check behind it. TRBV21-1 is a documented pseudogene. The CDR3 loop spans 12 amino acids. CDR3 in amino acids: CASSNTGGGYTF. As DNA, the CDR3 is TGTGCCAGCAGCAACACAGGGGGTGGCTACACCTTC.

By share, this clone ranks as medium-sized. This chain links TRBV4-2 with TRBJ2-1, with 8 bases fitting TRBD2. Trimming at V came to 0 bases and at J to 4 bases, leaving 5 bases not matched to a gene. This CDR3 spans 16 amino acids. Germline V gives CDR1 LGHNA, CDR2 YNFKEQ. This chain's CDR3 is CASSQDSSGGYNEQFF. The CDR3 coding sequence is TGTGCCAGCAGCCAAGATTCCAGCGGGGGTTACAATGAGCAGTTCTTC.

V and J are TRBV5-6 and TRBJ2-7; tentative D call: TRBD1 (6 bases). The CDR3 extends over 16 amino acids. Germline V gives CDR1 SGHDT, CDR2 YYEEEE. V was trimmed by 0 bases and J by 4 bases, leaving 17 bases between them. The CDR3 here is CASSLVQGPVRYEQYF. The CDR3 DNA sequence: TGTGCCAGCAGCTTGGTCCAGGGGCCTGTTAGGTACGAGCAGTACTTC.

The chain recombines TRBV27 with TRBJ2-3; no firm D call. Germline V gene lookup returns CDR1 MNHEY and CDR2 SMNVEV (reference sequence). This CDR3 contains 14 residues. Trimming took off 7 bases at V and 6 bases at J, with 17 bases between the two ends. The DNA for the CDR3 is TGTGCCAGCACCGACTCCCCTGCGGCCGATACGCAGTATTTT. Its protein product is CASTDSPAADTQYF.

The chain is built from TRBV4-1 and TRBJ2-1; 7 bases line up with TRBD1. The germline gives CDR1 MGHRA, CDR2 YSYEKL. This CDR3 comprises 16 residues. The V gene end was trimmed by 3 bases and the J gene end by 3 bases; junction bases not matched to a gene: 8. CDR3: CASSQTQGNIYNEQFF. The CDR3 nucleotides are TGCGCCAGCAGCCAGACACAGGGGAATATCTACAATGAGCAGTTCTTC.

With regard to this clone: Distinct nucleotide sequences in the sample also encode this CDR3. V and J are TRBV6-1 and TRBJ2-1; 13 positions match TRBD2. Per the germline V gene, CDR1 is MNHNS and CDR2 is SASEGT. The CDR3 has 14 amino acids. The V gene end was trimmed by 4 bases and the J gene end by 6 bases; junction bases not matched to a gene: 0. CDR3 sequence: CASSGLAGGNEQFF. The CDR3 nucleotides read TGTGCCAGCAGTGGACTAGCGGGGGGCAATGAGCAGTTCTTC.

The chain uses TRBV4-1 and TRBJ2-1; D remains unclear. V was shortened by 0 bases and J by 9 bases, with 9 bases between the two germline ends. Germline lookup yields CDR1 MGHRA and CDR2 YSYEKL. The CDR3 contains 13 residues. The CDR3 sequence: CASSQEVVTEQFF. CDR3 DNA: TGCGCCAGCAGCCAAGAAGTAGTAACTGAGCAGTTCTTC.

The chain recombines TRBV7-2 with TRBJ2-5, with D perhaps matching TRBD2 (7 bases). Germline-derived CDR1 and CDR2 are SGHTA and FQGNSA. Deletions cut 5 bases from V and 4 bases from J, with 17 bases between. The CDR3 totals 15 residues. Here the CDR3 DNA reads TGTGCCAGCAGCATCTTACGGGGGGCTCCAGAGACCCAGTACTTC. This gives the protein CASSILRGAPETQYF.

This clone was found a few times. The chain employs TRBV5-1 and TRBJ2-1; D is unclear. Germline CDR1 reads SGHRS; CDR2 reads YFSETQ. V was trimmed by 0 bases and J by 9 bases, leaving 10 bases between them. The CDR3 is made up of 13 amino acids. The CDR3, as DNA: TGCGCCAGCAGCTTGGAACAGTATAGTGAGCAGTTCTTC. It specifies CASSLEQYSEQFF.

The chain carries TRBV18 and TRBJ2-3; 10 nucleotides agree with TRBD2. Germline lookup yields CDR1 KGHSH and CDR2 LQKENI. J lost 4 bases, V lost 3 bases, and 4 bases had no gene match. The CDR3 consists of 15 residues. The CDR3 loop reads CASSPSGGAPDTQYF. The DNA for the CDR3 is TGTGCCAGCTCACCCAGCGGGGGGGCCCCAGATACGCAGTATTTT.

CDR3 protein: CASSLVVSDEQFF. CDR3 sequence (DNA): TGTGCCAGCAGCTTAGTAGTGTCGGATGAGCAGTTCTTC. This chain links TRBV11-2 with TRBJ2-1; D call uncertain. This CDR3 has 13 amino acids. Per germline, CDR1 SGHAT and CDR2 FQNNGV. Trimming took 1 base from V and 8 from J, leaving 9 bases between them.